This TCR beta chain was recorded in a study of blood T cell repertoires in COVID-19. Method: immunoSEQ multiplex PCR; TCRdb's copy keeps in-frame clones and lacks some. The top ten hold around 8.6% of the sample, which has 150,000 to 200,000 clones, about 84% seen once. CDR1 is SNHLY and CDR2 is FYNNEI in the germline V gene. The CDR3 is made up of 14 amino acids. With 1 base removed from V and 4 bases from J, the gap between germline ends came to 10 bases. Sequencing was done on a sample of PBMCs or T cells enriched from blood (not recorded which). The receptor's source is a woman aged 25 to 39 who had recovered from COVID-19. This chain uses TRBV2 with TRBJ1-1, with no clear D. The CDR3 region is CASSEGERGTEAFF. The CDR3 DNA sequence: TGTGCCAGCAGTGAAGGGGAGCGGGGCACTGAAGCTTTCTTT.